This T cell receptor beta chain originates from a study of blood T cells in healthy people across ages. The V and J ends lost 0 bases and 2 bases, in that order; junction bases with no gene match: 6. The germline V gene has CDR1 MNHEY and CDR2 SVGEGT. This CDR3 is 17 amino acids long. Through a sample-barcoded 5' primer and a J-beta primer mix, a second PCR was run for roughly 6 to 12 cycles. TCRdb recomputed calls from the 5' RACE reads with MiXCR, one row per CDR3 protein. Counted here are about 1.4 million distinct CDR3 sequences, approximately 63% occurring once; the ten biggest clones make up more than 6%.

The source is a man between 18 and 29 years old in good health. The chain recombines TRBV6-2 or TRBV6-3 with TRBJ2-1, with TRBD2 matching over 8 bases. The sequenced sample consisted of blood. The CDR3: CASSYSLGTSTYNEQFF. The CDR3 DNA reads as TGTGCCAGCAGTTACTCGCTCGGGACTAGTACCTACAATGAGCAGTTCTTC.